The clone carrying this TCR beta chain showed up just a few times. Time point: blood at routine non-recurrence follow-up after resection. Unsorted samples of tumor, nontumor lung or frozen PBMC had their whole RNA sequenced. This CDR3 contains 16 residues. Per germline, CDR1 SGHTA and CDR2 FQGNSA. Trimming removed 1 base from V and 6 bases from J; junction bases left unmatched: 6. These data originate in a study of spatial heterogeneity in lung cancer. In the study overall: Untreated early-stage non-small cell lung cancer patients, fewer than 85 in total, were the donors. Raw-read counts averaged over ten per unique TCR and UMI combination. After resection, follow-up PBMC samples were sequenced when available, at a median of about 24 months later.

Every molecule of TCR cDNA had its own unique molecular identifier. TCRdb itself ran the 5' RACE reads through MiXCR, one entry per CDR3 protein. The data contain roughly 120,000 distinct CDR3 sequences, about 12% of them seen just once; the ten biggest clones take up approximately 16%. This sequence originates from a male donor with early-stage non-small cell lung cancer. The V call is TRBV7-2, the J call TRBJ2-3; 11 bases are a match to TRBD2. The material was PBMCs, obtained at follow-up. CDR3: CASSLGLAGGPDTQYF. As DNA, the CDR3 is TGTGCCAGCAGCTTAGGTCTAGCGGGGGGCCCGGATACGCAGTATTTT.